This TCR beta chain was captured in a study of T cell responses to AZD1222 COVID-19 vaccine. This table comes from immunoSEQ multiplex PCR, and its TCRdb copy is limited to in-frame clones, with some not included. The repertoire consists of about 69,000 clones, with 75% to 90% occurring once and the leading ten covering less than 3%. The CDR3 spans 15 residues. Germline loops: CDR1 GTSNPN, CDR2 SVGIG (reference sequence). Trimming shortened V by 0 bases and J by 4 bases, and 12 bases separated the two germline ends. This clone showed up just a few times. Its specificity is not known. Study-wide results and caveats: The donor group comprised mostly white British people and more females; the analysis possibly underestimated clonal diversity.

This sequence was found in an adult in good health. Sequencing was performed on peripheral blood, taken on day 0 of AZD1222 vaccination. The chain joins TRBV30 to TRBJ1-4; D uncertain. CDR3 in DNA: TGTGCCTGGAGTGTACCGGCAGGTGATAATGAAAAACTGTTTTTT. Protein product: CAWSVPAGDNEKLFF.